The 2 T cell receptor beta chains in this list originate from one sample, sequenced in a study of OX40 agonist ivuxolimab in advanced cancers. Libraries were prepared by immunoSEQ multiplex PCR; TCRdb keeps only in-frame clonotypes and omits some of them. Of tens of thousands of clones listed, under 85% are singletons. The sequences come from CD4+ or CD8+ T cells sorted from blood, collected in a trial of the OX40 agonist ivuxolimab. These TCRs come from an adult with an advanced solid tumor such as melanoma, head and neck, liver or kidney cancer.

The chain carries TRBV19 and TRBJ2-5; D ambiguous. The germline V gene has CDR1 LNHDA and CDR2 SQIVND (reference sequence). V lost 10 bases and J lost 1, with 10 bases in between. This CDR3 has 12 amino acids. The CDR3 reads CATQGIQETQYF. CDR3 nucleotides: TGTGCCACCCAAGGGATCCAAGAGACCCAGTACTTC.

The genes are TRBV30 and TRBJ2-7; TRBD2 matches 7 bases. The length of the CDR3 is 15 residues. Germline V gene lookup returns CDR1 GTSNPN and CDR2 SVGIG (reference sequence). Germline trimming cut 0 bases from V and 4 bases from J; bases unmatched to any gene: 9. The CDR3 is CAWSVQKGGAYEQYF. The CDR3 DNA sequence: TGTGCCTGGAGTGTACAAAAGGGAGGGGCGTACGAGCAGTACTTC.